This T cell receptor beta chain is from a study of cytomegalovirus exposure and HLA in healthy donors. Among the donors, all were healthy bone marrow donors. Study outcomes and limitations: Sequences of the TCR beta chain were said to predict the HLA-A and HLA-B alleles of most subjects accurately. A later analysis appeared to link common viral pathogens to several of the most significant clusters.

A remark on this clone: Its specificity is not known.

The V segment lost 5 bases and the J segment 8 bases; nucleotides outside the gene matches: 12. The V gene's germline CDR1 is SGHAT and CDR2 FQNNGV. The length of the CDR3 is 16 residues. Amplification used 60 Vbeta primers and 13 Jbeta primers. TCRdb's copy holds only in-frame clones and misses some; the assay was immunoSEQ multiplex PCR. The table shows about 170,000 clones, with approximately 59% occurring only once. The sample taken for sequencing was PBMCs. The V and J genes are TRBV11-2 and TRBJ1-4; 9 bases match TRBD1. The receptor comes from a man in his forties in good health and CMV-seronegative. In nucleotides, the CDR3 is TGTGCCAGCAGCGTGACCGCGGGACAGGGCGGAGAAAAACTGTTTTTT. Translating it yields CASSVTAGQGGEKLFF.